This entry features one TCR beta chain sequence. This entry is derived from a study of blood T cell repertoires in COVID-19. The wider study: Samples came from the United States, Italy and Spain, spanning acute and convalescent COVID-19. PBMCs, B-cell-depleted T cells, or T cells provided the cDNA or gDNA that made up the material.

All exposed participants met a person with COVID-19 within 2 weeks before entering the study. Per the study methods: How many nucleated cells were present was estimated from reference gene primer amplification. The assay was immunoSEQ multiplex PCR, and TCRdb's table has in-frame clones only and misses some. V, J and clone size reflect that table, while D and trimming were determined from the DNA. Among 270,000 or so clones listed, approximately 81% were seen once. The TCR sequence derives from a woman between 50 and 59 years old who had been exposed to COVID-19. Sequencing used PBMCs or T cells enriched from blood (not recorded which).

Written as DNA, the CDR3 is TGTGCCAGCAGCTTCCCCGGTGTCAGGGGCTACGAGCAGTACTTC. This translates into CASSFPGVRGYEQYF. The J gene is TRBJ2-7, the V gene TRBV5-4, with D tentatively TRBD1 (6 bases). The V end was cut by 2 bases, the J end by 3 bases, with 15 bases between. The CDR3 totals 15 residues. Germline V gene data show CDR1 as SGHNT and CDR2 as YYREEE (reference sequence).